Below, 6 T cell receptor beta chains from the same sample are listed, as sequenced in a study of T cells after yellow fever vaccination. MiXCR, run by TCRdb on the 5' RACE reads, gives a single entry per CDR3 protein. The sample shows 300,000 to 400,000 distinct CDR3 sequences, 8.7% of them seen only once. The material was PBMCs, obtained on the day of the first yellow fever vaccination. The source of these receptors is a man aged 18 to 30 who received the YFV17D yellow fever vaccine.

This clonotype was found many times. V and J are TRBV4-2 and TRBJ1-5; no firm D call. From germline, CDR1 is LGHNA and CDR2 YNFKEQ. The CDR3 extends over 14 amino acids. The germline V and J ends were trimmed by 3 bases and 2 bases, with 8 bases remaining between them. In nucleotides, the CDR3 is TGTGCCAGCAGCCAGCAAGGTGGCAATCAGCCCCAGCATTTT. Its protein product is CASSQQGGNQPQHF.

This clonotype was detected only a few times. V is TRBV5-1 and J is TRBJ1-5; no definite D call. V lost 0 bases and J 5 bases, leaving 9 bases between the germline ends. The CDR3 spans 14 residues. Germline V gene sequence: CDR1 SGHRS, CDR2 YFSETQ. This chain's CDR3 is CASSLDGIYQPQHF. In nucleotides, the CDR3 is TGCGCCAGCAGCTTGGACGGGATCTATCAGCCCCAGCATTTT. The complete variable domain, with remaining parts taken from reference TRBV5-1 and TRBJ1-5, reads KAGVTQTPRYLIKTRGQQVTLSCSPISGHRSVSWYQQTPGQGLQFLFEYFSETQRNKGNFPGRFSGRQFSNSRSEMNVSTLELGDSALYLCASSLDGIYQPQHFGDGTRLSIL.

Written as DNA, the CDR3 is TGTGCCAGCAGCGTTGACGGCTACGAGCAGTACGTC. Translated: CASSVDGYEQYV. The chain couples TRBV9 to TRBJ2-7; no clear D gene. The V gene's germline CDR1 is SGDLS and CDR2 YYNGEE. The CDR3 contains 12 residues. V was pared by 2 bases and J by 3 bases, with 6 bases between.

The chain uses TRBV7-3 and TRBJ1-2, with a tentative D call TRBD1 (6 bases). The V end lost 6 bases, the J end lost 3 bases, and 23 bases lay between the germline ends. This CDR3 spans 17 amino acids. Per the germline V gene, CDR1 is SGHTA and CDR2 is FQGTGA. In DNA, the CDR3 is TGTGCCAGCAGTCAACGCGGTAGGACGGACAGCTACTATGGCTACACCTTC. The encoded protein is CASSQRGRTDSYYGYTF.

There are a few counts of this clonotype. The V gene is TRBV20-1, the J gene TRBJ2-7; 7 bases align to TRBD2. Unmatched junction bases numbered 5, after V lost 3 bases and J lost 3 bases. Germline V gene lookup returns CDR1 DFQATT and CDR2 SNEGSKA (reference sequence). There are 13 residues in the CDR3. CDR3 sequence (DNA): TGCAGTGCTAGCGGGGGGAAATACTACGAGCAGTACTTC. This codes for CSASGGKYYEQYF.

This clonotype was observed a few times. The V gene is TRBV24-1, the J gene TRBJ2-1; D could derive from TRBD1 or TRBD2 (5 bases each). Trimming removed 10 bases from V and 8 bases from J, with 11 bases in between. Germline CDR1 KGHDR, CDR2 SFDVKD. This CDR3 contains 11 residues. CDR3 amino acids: CATSRGHEQFF. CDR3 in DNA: TGTGCCACTTCACGGGGCCATGAGCAGTTCTTC.